The 7 T cell receptor beta chains below were found in one sample sequenced in a study of T cell responses to AZD1222 COVID-19 vaccine. Sequencing was performed with immunoSEQ multiplex PCR; in TCRdb, only in-frame clones are kept and a portion is missing. The sample lists roughly 190,000 clones; about 92% were seen once. The specimen was peripheral blood, collected on day 0 of AZD1222 vaccination. Source of these receptors: an adult in good health.

The chain has TRBV19 and TRBJ2-1; 8 bases agree with TRBD1. Germline CDR1 is LNHDA and CDR2 is SQIVND (reference sequence). The trim removed 4 bases at V and 8 bases at J, leaving 1 base unmatched. There are 12 residues in the CDR3. In nucleotides, the CDR3 is TGTGCCAGTAGTAAGACAGGGGATGAGCAGTTCTTC. It is translated as CASSKTGDEQFF.

The chain couples TRBV6-5 to TRBJ1-1, with a tentative D call TRBD1 (6 bases). This CDR3 region has 15 residues. V lost 2 bases and J lost 1, with 11 bases in between. Germline V gives CDR1 MNHEY, CDR2 SVGAGI. CDR3 sequence reads: CASSYIGGRNTEAFF. CDR3 nucleotides: TGTGCCAGCAGTTACATCGGGGGCCGGAACACTGAAGCTTTCTTT.

The chain joins TRBV7-9 to TRBJ1-2; D is ambiguous. Trimming shortened V by 6 bases and J by 9 bases, and 23 bases separated the two germline ends. The CDR3 is 15 residues long. Germline V gives CDR1 SEHNR, CDR2 FQNEAQ (reference sequence). DNA of the CDR3: TGTGCCAGCAGTATATATGTATCCTGGCCCTGGAGCTACACCTTC. Amino acid sequence: CASSIYVSWPWSYTF.

The J gene is TRBJ2-1, the V gene TRBV5-1, with D uncertain. V lost 0 bases to trimming and J lost 0 bases, with 7 bases between them. The germline V gene encodes CDR1 SGHRS and CDR2 YFSETQ. The CDR3 has 15 amino acids. CDR3 in DNA: TGCGCCAGCAGCTTGGAGCTGAGCTCCTACAATGAGCAGTTCTTC. Translating gives CASSLELSSYNEQFF.

V usage is TRBV6-5 and J usage is TRBJ1-2, with D perhaps TRBD1 (6 bases). The V end lost 6 bases, the J end lost 4 bases, and 12 bases lay between the germline ends. Per the germline V gene, CDR1 is MNHEY and CDR2 is SVGAGI. There are 13 residues in the CDR3. The CDR3 reads CASRPGQIYGYTF. The CDR3 bases are TGTGCCAGCAGACCCGGACAGATCTATGGCTACACCTTC.

V gene TRBV7-6 combines with J gene TRBJ2-1, with TRBD2 as a possible D gene (7 bases). Germline V gene lookup returns CDR1 SGHVS and CDR2 FNYEAQ. The CDR3 spans 17 residues. V lost 7 bases, J lost 5 bases, and 24 bases lay in between. CDR3 region: CASKQGGSLGGHNEQFF. For the CDR3, the DNA is TGTGCCAGCAAACAGGGAGGTTCTTTGGGGGGGCACAATGAGCAGTTCTTC.

This clone has just one count. The chain carries TRBV28 and TRBJ1-2; 8 nucleotides match TRBD1. Germline V CDR1 and CDR2: MDHEN, SYDVKM. This CDR3 region has 20 residues. The V and J ends lost 6 bases and 3 bases, in that order; junction bases with no gene match: 24. In DNA form, the CDR3 reads TGTGCCAGCAGACGTAATTTAAGACAGGGGCTAAGGATTTTATACTATGGCTACACCTTC. Translation: CASRRNLRQGLRILYYGYTF.